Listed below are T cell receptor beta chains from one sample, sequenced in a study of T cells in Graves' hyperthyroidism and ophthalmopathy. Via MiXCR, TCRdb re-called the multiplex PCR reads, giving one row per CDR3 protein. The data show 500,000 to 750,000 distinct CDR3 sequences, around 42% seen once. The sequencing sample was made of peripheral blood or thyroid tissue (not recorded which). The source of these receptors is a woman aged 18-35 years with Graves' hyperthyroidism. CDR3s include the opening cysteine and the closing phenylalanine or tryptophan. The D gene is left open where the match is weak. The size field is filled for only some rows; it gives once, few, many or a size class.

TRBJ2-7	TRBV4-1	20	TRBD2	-	TGCGCCAGCAGCCAAGGGGGGACTAGCGGGGTAACTTCTAAAACCTACGAGCAGTACTTC	CASSQGGTSGVTSKTYEQYF
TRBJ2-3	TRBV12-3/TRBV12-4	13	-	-	TGTGCCAGCCGACCAACCGACGAAGATACGCAGTATTTT	CASRPTDEDTQYF
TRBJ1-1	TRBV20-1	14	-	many	TGCAGTGCTAGAGGTCCCACTATGAACACTGAAGCTTTCTTT	CSARGPTMNTEAFF
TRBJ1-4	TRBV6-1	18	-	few	TGTGCCAGCAGTGAATCAGGGACGGGTTCGGCAACTAATGAAAAACTGTTTTTT	CASSESGTGSATNEKLFF
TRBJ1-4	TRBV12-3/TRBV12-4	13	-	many	TGTGCCAGCAGACCGGACAGAAATGAAAAACTGTTTTTT	CASRPDRNEKLFF
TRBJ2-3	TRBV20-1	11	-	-	TGCAGTGCTAGCGGCACAGATACGCAGTATTTT	CSASGTDTQYF
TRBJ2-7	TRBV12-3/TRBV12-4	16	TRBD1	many	TGTGCCAGCAGTTTAAAATGGGACAGGAGCTCCTACGAGCAGTACTTC	CASSLKWDRSSYEQYF
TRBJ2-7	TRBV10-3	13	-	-	TGTGCCATCAGTGAGGGTGCCTACAATGAGCAGTACTTC	CAISEGAYNEQYF
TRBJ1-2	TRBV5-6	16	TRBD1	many	TGTGCCAGCAGCCCACCGGACAGGGGCCCCGGATACGGCTACACCTTC	CASSPPDRGPGYGYTF
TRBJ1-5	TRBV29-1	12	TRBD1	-	TGCAGCGTTGGGACAGGGGGGGCAGCCCCAGCATTT	CSVGTGGAAPAF
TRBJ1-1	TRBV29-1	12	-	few	TGCAGCGGAACCACAGGGAACACTGAAGCTTTCTTT	CSGTTGNTEAFF